A single T cell receptor beta chain is shown here with its context. Antigen unknown. A far larger clone is off by one base, so a read error is likely. The data belong to a study of prognosis after radiotherapy for stage I lung cancer. Study context: Stage I lung tumors that were newly diagnosed and primary were found in more than eleven patients, while a handful of patients had oligometastatic NSCLC after surgical resection of the primary tumor. Every lung cancer patient of the non-small cell type was deemed medically inoperable. Tumor types were squamous cell carcinoma in about seven patients, adenocarcinoma in 11 to 12. Study-level points and caveats: Reportedly, the usage of TRBV and TRBJ genes was not the same in patients with and without metastases.

The TCR beta CDR3 region was amplified from genomic DNA, with two rounds of multiplex PCR being used for the amplification. First-round PCR amplification was performed with primers specific to each TRBV and TRBJ gene. Each CDR3 protein gets one entry after TCRdb re-called the multiplex PCR reads with MiXCR. The repertoire consists of 59,000 or so distinct CDR3 sequences, with more than 25% occurring once and the leading ten covering 6.5% to 8.5%. Germline values: CDR1 MNHGY, CDR2 SVAAGI. V lost 3 bases, J lost 0 bases, and 9 bases lay in between. The CDR3 has 15 amino acids. The gene calls are TRBV6-9 and TRBJ2-1, with D tentatively TRBD1 or TRBD2 (5 bases each). The sample was PBMCs, taken before or after stereotactic body radiation therapy (not recorded which). The TCR comes from a donor of 50 years or more with non-small cell lung cancer. The CDR3 DNA reads TGTGCCAGCAGTTACGGGGCCAGCTCCTACAATGAGCAGTTCTTC. It is translated as CASSYGASSYNEQFF.